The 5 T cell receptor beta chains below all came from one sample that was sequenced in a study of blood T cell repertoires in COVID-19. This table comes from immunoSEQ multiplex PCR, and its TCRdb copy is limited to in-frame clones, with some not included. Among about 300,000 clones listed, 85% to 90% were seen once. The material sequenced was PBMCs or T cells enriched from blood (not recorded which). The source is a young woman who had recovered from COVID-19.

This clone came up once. The CDR3 DNA is TGTGCCAGCAGGAGGATAGGAGGGGATGAAGCTTTCTTT. It is translated as CASRRIGGDEAFF. The V and J genes are TRBV12-3 or TRBV12-4 and TRBJ1-1; weak D call: TRBD1 (5 bases). There are 13 residues in the CDR3. Trimming cost V 6 bases and J 7 bases, with 15 bases left between them.

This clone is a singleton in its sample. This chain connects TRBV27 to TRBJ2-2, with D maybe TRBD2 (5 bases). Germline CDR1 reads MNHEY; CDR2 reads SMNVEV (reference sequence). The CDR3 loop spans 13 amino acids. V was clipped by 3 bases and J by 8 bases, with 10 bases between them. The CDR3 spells CASSFYEGGELFF. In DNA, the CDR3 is TGTGCCAGCAGTTTCTACGAGGGTGGGGAGCTGTTTTTT.

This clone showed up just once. CDR3 DNA: TGTGCCATCACCCAAGGAGGATATGAAAAACTGTTTTTT. Translation gives CAITQGGYEKLFF. V and J are TRBV10-3 and TRBJ1-4; D is unresolved. Deletions cut 7 bases from V and 6 bases from J, with 12 bases between. CDR1 and CDR2 from the germline V gene are ENHRY and SYGVKD. The CDR3 is 13 amino acids.

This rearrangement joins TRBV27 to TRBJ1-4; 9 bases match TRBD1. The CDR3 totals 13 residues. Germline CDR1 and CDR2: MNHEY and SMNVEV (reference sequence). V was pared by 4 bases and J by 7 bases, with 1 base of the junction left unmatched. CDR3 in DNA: TGTGCCAGCAGTTCGGACAGGGGTGAAAAACTGTTTTTT. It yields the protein CASSSDRGEKLFF.

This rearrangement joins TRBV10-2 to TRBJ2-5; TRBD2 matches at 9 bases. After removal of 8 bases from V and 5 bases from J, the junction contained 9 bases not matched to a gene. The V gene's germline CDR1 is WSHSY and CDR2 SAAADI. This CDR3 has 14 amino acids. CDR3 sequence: CASFGVAGDETQYF. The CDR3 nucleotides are TGCGCCAGCTTTGGGGTAGCGGGAGATGAGACCCAGTACTTC.